The clone carrying this TCR beta chain was counted only a few times. The sample is drawn from a study of blood T cell repertoires in COVID-19. Study overall: Acute and convalescent COVID-19 specimens originated in the United States, Italy and Spain. The cDNA or gDNA used as material had been derived from T cells, B-cell-depleted T cells, or PBMCs.

Seattle-derived patients entered the study during active infection and were followed longitudinally. Original processing methods: Amplified reference gene primers provided the basis for estimating nucleated cell counts. TCRdb keeps only in-frame clones here, not all; method: immunoSEQ multiplex PCR. The V and J calls and clone size were taken over from that table, and D and trimming were inferred from the DNA. The data show 450,000 or so clones, with 70% to 90% seen just once and roughly 0.87% held by the top ten. Germline CDR1 and CDR2: SGHRS and YFSETQ. The CDR3 runs to 15 residues. The V and J ends lost 0 bases and 5 bases, in that order; junction bases with no gene match: 6.

This TCR was recovered from a man aged 18-30 years with COVID-19, enrolled during active disease. The sample comprised peripheral blood. The chain employs TRBV5-1 and TRBJ2-7; 9 nucleotides line up with TRBD1. CDR3 bases: TGCGCCAGCAGCTTGGATGGGACAGGGATCAACGAGCAGTACTTC. Translated: CASSLDGTGINEQYF.